The 27 T cell receptor beta chains given below trace back to one sample, sequenced in a study of blood T cell repertoires in COVID-19. TCRdb's table, derived via immunoSEQ multiplex PCR, lists solely in-frame clones and lacks some. The repertoire holds about 150,000 clones, with 80% to 90% as singletons. Sequenced: peripheral blood. The receptors come from a woman between 50 and 59 years old with acute or convalescent COVID-19.

This clone has just one count. This chain connects TRBV24-1 to TRBJ2-3, with D tentatively TRBD2 (6 bases). This CDR3 spans 16 amino acids. Looked up from germline, CDR1 is KGHDR and CDR2 is SFDVKD. V dropped 2 bases and J dropped 2 bases, with 13 bases sitting between them. DNA of the CDR3: TGTGCCACCAGTGATTCGGTGCGGGGCCCCACAGATACGCAGTATTTT. It encodes CATSDSVRGPTDTQYF.

This clone was observed a few times. This rearrangement joins TRBV5-5 to TRBJ2-7; 7 bases agree with TRBD1. Trimming removed 5 bases from V and 2 bases from J; junction bases left unmatched: 10. The CDR3 covers 15 residues. Germline CDR1 and CDR2: SGHKS and YYEKEE (reference sequence). CDR3 in DNA: TGTGCCAGCAGGCGGGCAGGGGGTCAAACCTACGAGCAGTACTTC. It specifies CASRRAGGQTYEQYF.

The V and J genes are TRBV5-1 and TRBJ1-5; 8 bases agree with TRBD1. Germline V gives CDR1 SGHRS, CDR2 YFSETQ. J was trimmed by 0 bases and V by 9 bases; bases with no gene match: 14. There are 17 residues in the CDR3. CDR3 sequence: CANLQDRDNYSNQPQHF. CDR3 DNA: TGCGCCAATCTTCAGGACAGGGATAATTATAGCAATCAGCCCCAGCATTTT.

The V gene is TRBV19, the J gene TRBJ2-2, with a weak D call TRBD2 (6 bases). V was shortened by 6 bases and J by 1 base, with 18 bases between the two germline ends. The CDR3 sequence is 17 residues long. From germline, CDR1 is LNHDA and CDR2 SQIVND (reference sequence). The CDR3 DNA sequence: TGTGCCAGTAGGGCCCGTGGAGGGCAGCTGAACACCGGGGAGCTGTTTTTT. This gives the protein CASRARGGQLNTGELFF.

This chain uses TRBV7-9 with TRBJ1-1; 8 positions match TRBD1. The CDR3 covers 15 residues. Trimming took 4 bases from V and 10 from J; bases not matched to a gene: 14. Germline V CDR1 and CDR2: SEHNR, FQNEAQ (reference sequence). This chain's CDR3 is CASSSVGQGARGAFF. DNA of the CDR3: TGTGCCAGCAGCTCCGTAGGGCAGGGGGCGCGTGGAGCTTTCTTT.

The chain employs TRBV5-4 and TRBJ1-6, with D uncertain. The CDR3 runs 16 residues. CDR1 is SGHNT and CDR2 is YYREEE in the germline V gene (reference sequence). Trimming cost V 0 bases and J 3 bases, with 10 bases left between them. The CDR3 loop is CASSLDGNDYNSPLHF. DNA for the CDR3: TGTGCCAGCAGCTTGGACGGGAACGACTATAATTCACCCCTCCACTTT.

This chain connects TRBV6-5 to TRBJ1-4; 8 nucleotides agree with TRBD1. Germline V gene sequence: CDR1 MNHEY, CDR2 SVGAGI. With 4 bases clipped from V and 8 bases from J, the junction kept 12 bases outside the gene matches. The CDR3 extends over 16 amino acids. The DNA for the CDR3 is TGTGCCAGCAGTTCCAAAACAGCCGGGGACAGGGAAAAACTGTTTTTT. Translation: CASSSKTAGDREKLFF.

The V call is TRBV9, the J call TRBJ2-1, with 7 nucleotides matching TRBD2. Per the germline V gene, CDR1 is SGDLS and CDR2 is YYNGEE. The CDR3 is 14 residues long. V gave up 4 bases and J gave up 4 bases; unmatched junction bases: 5. The DNA of the CDR3 is TGTGCCAGCAGCTTAACTAGCGCGTACAATGAGCAGTTCTTC. Protein product: CASSLTSAYNEQFF.

J is TRBJ2-5 and V is TRBV12-5; the D is unclear. Trimming removed 5 bases at V and 4 bases at J, with 8 bases between. The CDR3 loop spans 12 amino acids. Looked up from germline, CDR1 is LGHNT and CDR2 is FRNRAP. CDR3: CASGGPAETQYF. The CDR3 coding sequence is TGTGCTAGTGGTGGCCCCGCAGAGACCCAGTACTTC.

This clone was counted once. This same CDR3 is encoded by further DNA sequences in the sample. This chain uses TRBV18 with TRBJ2-5, with no clear D. The CDR3 contains 12 residues. The germline V and J ends were trimmed by 0 bases and 5 bases, with 4 bases remaining between them. Germline CDR1 and CDR2: KGHSH and LQKENI. CDR3 DNA: TGTGCCAGCTCACCACCGGGCGAGACCCAGTACTTC. Its protein product is CASSPPGETQYF.

The rearrangement joins TRBV7-2 to TRBJ2-5, with 7 bases identical to TRBD1. CDR1 is SGHTA and CDR2 is FQGNSA in the germline V gene. J lost 4 bases, V lost 1 base, and 6 bases had no gene match. The CDR3 has 15 amino acids. The CDR3 sequence is CASSLVGDRGETQYF. DNA of the CDR3: TGTGCCAGCAGCTTAGTCGGGGACAGAGGAGAGACCCAGTACTTC.

This clone was seen a handful of times. The V and J genes are TRBV6-2 or TRBV6-3 and TRBJ2-1; 9 bases map to TRBD2. CDR3 size: 16 residues. The germline V gene encodes CDR1 MNHEY and CDR2 SVGEGT. The ends lost 4 bases at V and 3 bases at J; junction bases unmatched: 7. CDR3: CASSSRAGGLYNEQFF. The CDR3 nucleotides read TGTGCCAGCAGTTCTCGGGCGGGAGGGCTCTACAATGAGCAGTTCTTC.

This rearrangement joins TRBV24-1 to TRBJ2-7; 7 bases agree with TRBD2. The CDR3 extends over 16 amino acids. J lost 3 bases, V lost 3 bases, and 10 bases had no gene match. In germline, CDR1 is KGHDR, CDR2 SFDVKD. The CDR3 DNA reads as TGTGCCACCAGTGATAGGGGCCCGGGAGGCCACTACGAGCAGTACTTC. Protein sequence: CATSDRGPGGHYEQYF.

This chain connects TRBV2 to TRBJ2-7; TRBD2 matches 9 bases. V trimming: 5 bases; J trimming: 7 bases; junction bases outside the gene matches: 12. The CDR3 has 15 amino acids. Germline V gene lookup returns CDR1 SNHLY and CDR2 FYNNEI. The CDR3 here is CASSRGISGGGEQYF. DNA for the CDR3: TGTGCCAGCAGTCGGGGAATTAGCGGGGGTGGAGAGCAGTACTTC.

Comment on this clone: One end of the junction does not line up with germline, which may come from a read error. The chain is built from TRBV12-3 or TRBV12-4 and TRBJ2-7; 8 nucleotides match TRBD1. The CDR3 runs 13 residues. The CDR3 DNA reads as TGTGCCAGCAGAAAACCCTCACAGGGGGTAACGATCTTC. Amino acids: CASRKPSQGVTIF.

This chain links TRBV7-2 with TRBJ2-3; 9 bases align to TRBD2. The V gene end was trimmed by 4 bases and the J gene end by 3 bases; junction bases not matched to a gene: 2. The CDR3 spans 14 residues. Germline V CDR1 and CDR2: SGHTA, FQGNSA. CDR3 sequence reads: CASSSGLATDTQYF. The CDR3 nucleotides are TGTGCCAGCAGCTCGGGACTAGCTACAGATACGCAGTATTTT.

This chain links TRBV7-3 with TRBJ2-2, with D uncertain. V dropped 2 bases and J dropped 0 bases, with 7 bases sitting between them. This CDR3 region has 15 residues. The V gene's germline CDR1 is SGHTA and CDR2 FQGTGA. The CDR3 spells CASSLGAANTGELFF. The DNA for the CDR3 is TGTGCCAGCAGCTTAGGCGCGGCGAACACCGGGGAGCTGTTTTTT. Together with reference TRBV7-3 and TRBJ2-2, the CDR3 gives the full variable domain: GAGVSQTPSNKVTEKGKYVELRCDPISGHTALYWYRQSLGQGPEFLIYFQGTGAADDSGLPNDRFFAVRPEGSVSTLKIQRTERGDSAVYLCASSLGAANTGELFFGEGSRLTVL.

The V gene is TRBV7-9, the J gene TRBJ1-6, with TRBD1 identical over 7 bases. The CDR3 has 15 amino acids. V shed 3 bases and J 7 bases; nucleotides not matched to a gene: 6. CDR1 and CDR2 (germline): SEHNR, FQNEAQ (reference sequence). In DNA form, the CDR3 reads TGTGCCAGCAGCTTTAGGGACAGACCCAATTCACCCCTCCACTTT. Translating it yields CASSFRDRPNSPLHF.

The chain carries TRBV4-3 and TRBJ2-4; TRBD2 is a possible D gene (6 bases). The CDR3 is 16 residues long. The germline gives CDR1 LGHNA, CDR2 YSLEER. V lost 3 bases and J lost 6, with 18 bases in between. The DNA of the CDR3 is TGCGCCAGCAGCCATAACTTGGCCGTCGGGGGAAACATTCAGTACTTC. It translates to CASSHNLAVGGNIQYF.

V is TRBV5-1 and J is TRBJ1-6; D is possibly TRBD1 (6 bases). The germline V gene has CDR1 SGHRS and CDR2 YFSETQ. V lost 3 bases to trimming and J lost 5 bases, with 9 bases between them. This CDR3 comprises 14 residues. Here the CDR3 reads CASSSAGDNSPLHF. Here the CDR3 DNA reads TGCGCCAGCAGCTCGGCAGGGGATAATTCACCCCTCCACTTT.

The rearrangement joins TRBV4-1 to TRBJ2-4; 7 nucleotides agree with TRBD1. Looked up from germline, CDR1 is MGHRA and CDR2 is YSYEKL. The CDR3 runs 16 residues. V lost 1 base and J lost 0; bases outside the gene matches: 3. This chain's CDR3 is CASSQGDRLAKNIQYF. DNA of the CDR3: TGCGCCAGCAGCCAAGGGGACAGACTAGCCAAAAACATTCAGTACTTC.

The chain uses TRBV10-3 and TRBJ2-5; D possibly corresponds to TRBD2 (5 bases). The CDR3 length is 14 residues. Germline lookup yields CDR1 ENHRY and CDR2 SYGVKD. Between the trimmed V and J ends, which lost 4 bases and 5 bases, there was a span of 14 bases. The CDR3 region has the DNA TGTGCCATCAGTGGGACCACGGGGTATGAGACCCAGTACTTC. It yields the protein CAISGTTGYETQYF.

This clone was counted between two and nine times. This chain connects TRBV19 to TRBJ2-1, with D perhaps matching TRBD2 (5 bases). Germline V gene data show CDR1 as LNHDA and CDR2 as SQIVND (reference sequence). CDR3 length: 15 amino acids. Deletions cut 3 bases from V and 2 bases from J, with 11 bases between. CDR3 in amino acids: CASSIELAAYNEQFF. The CDR3 region has the DNA TGTGCCAGTAGTATTGAGCTAGCAGCCTACAATGAGCAGTTCTTC.

CDR3 residues: CASSLAGLRPEQFF. Written as DNA, the CDR3 is TGTGCCAGCAGTTTGGCGGGGCTTCGGCCGGAGCAGTTCTTC. The genes are TRBV27 and TRBJ2-1, with D perhaps matching TRBD2 (6 bases). Germline V CDR1 and CDR2: MNHEY, SMNVEV (reference sequence). Trimming shortened V by 3 bases and J by 10 bases, and 16 bases separated the two germline ends. This CDR3 has 14 amino acids.

In nucleotides, the CDR3 is TGTGCCAGCACAACAGGGGTTCCGGAAAAACTGTTTTTT. Protein product: CASTTGVPEKLFF. V and J are TRBV28 and TRBJ1-4, with 7 positions matching TRBD1. This CDR3 region has 13 residues. Germline CDR1 is MDHEN and CDR2 is SYDVKM. The ends lost 7 bases at V and 8 bases at J; junction bases unmatched: 7. The full variable domain, in which reference TRBV28 and TRBJ1-4 provide the parts outside the CDR3, is DVKVTQSSRYLVKRTGEKVFLECVQDMDHENMFWYRQDPGLGLRLIYFSYDVKMKEKGDIPEGYSVSREKKERFSLILESASTNQTSMYLCASTTGVPEKLFFGSGTQLSVL.

The chain recombines TRBV7-2 with TRBJ1-5; 7 nucleotides agree with TRBD1. This CDR3 has 17 amino acids. The J segment lost 2 bases and the V segment lost 5 bases, leaving 12 bases of the junction unmatched. Germline CDR1 reads SGHTA; CDR2 reads FQGNSA. CDR3 sequence: CASSPAQGGVRNQPQHF. For the CDR3, the DNA is TGTGCCAGCAGCCCGGCTCAGGGGGGTGTCCGCAATCAGCCCCAGCATTTT.

The rearrangement joins TRBV2 to TRBJ2-1; D unresolved. Germline loops: CDR1 SNHLY, CDR2 FYNNEI. The V end was cut by 8 bases, the J end by 9 bases, with 8 bases between. The CDR3 runs 10 residues. Written as DNA, the CDR3 is TGTGCCAGCTGGTTCGGTGAGCAGTTCTTC. Protein product: CASWFGEQFF.